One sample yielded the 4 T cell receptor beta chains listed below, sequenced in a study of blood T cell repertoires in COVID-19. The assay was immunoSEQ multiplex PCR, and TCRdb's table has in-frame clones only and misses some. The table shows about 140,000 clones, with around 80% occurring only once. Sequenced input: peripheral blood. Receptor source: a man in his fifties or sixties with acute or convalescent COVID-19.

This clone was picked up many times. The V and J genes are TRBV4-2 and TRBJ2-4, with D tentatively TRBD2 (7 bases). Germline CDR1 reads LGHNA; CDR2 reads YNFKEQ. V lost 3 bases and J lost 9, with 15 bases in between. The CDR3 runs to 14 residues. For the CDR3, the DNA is TGTGCCAGCAGCCAGAGGGGGGAGGGGGGCATTCAGTACTTC. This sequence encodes CASSQRGEGGIQYF.

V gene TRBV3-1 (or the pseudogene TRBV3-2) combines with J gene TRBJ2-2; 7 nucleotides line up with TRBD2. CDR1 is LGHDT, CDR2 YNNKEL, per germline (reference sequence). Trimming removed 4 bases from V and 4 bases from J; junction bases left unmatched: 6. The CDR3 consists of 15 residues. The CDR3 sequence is CASSRDGLGTGELFF. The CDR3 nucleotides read TGTGCCAGCAGCCGCGACGGACTAGGCACCGGGGAGCTGTTTTTT.

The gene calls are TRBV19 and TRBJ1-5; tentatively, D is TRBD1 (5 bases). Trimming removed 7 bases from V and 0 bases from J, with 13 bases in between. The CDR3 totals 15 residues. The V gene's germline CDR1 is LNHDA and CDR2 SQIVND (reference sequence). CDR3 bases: TGTGCCAGTATGAGACAGAGCCTTAGCAATCAGCCCCAGCATTTT. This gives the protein CASMRQSLSNQPQHF.

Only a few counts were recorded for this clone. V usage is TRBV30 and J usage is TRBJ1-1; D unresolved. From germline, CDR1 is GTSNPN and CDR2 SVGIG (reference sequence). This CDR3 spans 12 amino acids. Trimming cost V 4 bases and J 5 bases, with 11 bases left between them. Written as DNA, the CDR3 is TGTGCCTGGACCCCAAGGCGGACTGAAGCTTTCTTT. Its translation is CAWTPRRTEAFF.